Listed below are T cell receptor beta chains from one sample, sequenced in a study of blood T cell repertoires in COVID-19. Profiled with immunoSEQ multiplex PCR; TCRdb holds only in-frame clones, not every one. Altogether roughly 50,000 clones are present, roughly 85% being singletons, with the ten largest covering 10% to 15%. The material sequenced was peripheral blood. The receptors were sampled from a human donor in a cohort sampled during active COVID-19. CDR3s include the opening cysteine and the closing phenylalanine or tryptophan. D genes are given only for firm matches. Only part of the rows carry a size: once, few, many, or a class if the clone is expanded.

v_gene	abundance	j_gene	d_gene	CDR3aa	CDR3nt
TRBV28	-	TRBJ2-3	TRBD2	CASSRSGGAPNTQYF	TGTGCCAGCAGCCGTAGCGGGGGGGCACCCAATACGCAGTATTTT
TRBV7-2	-	TRBJ1-2	-	CASSPPGEGYTF	TGTGCCAGCAGCCCCCCGGGGGAAGGCTACACCTTC
TRBV27	-	TRBJ1-2	-	CASSFRGQIYTF	TGTGCCAGCAGTTTCCGCGGACAGATCTACACCTTC
TRBV7-9	-	TRBJ2-3	-	CASSPRRGGTDTQYF	TGTGCCAGCAGCCCTCGGAGGGGAGGCACAGATACGCAGTATTTT
TRBV15	-	TRBJ2-6	-	CATSRDRGTGANVLTF	TGTGCCACCAGCAGAGATAGGGGTACTGGGGCCAACGTCCTGACTTTC
TRBV27	-	TRBJ2-1	-	CASSLWRLAAVNEQFF	TGTGCCAGCAGTTTATGGCGTCTAGCCGCGGTGAATGAGCAGTTCTTC
TRBV7-2	-	TRBJ2-7	-	CASSLGDYTSSYEQYF	TGTGCCAGCAGCTTAGGAGACTACACAAGCTCCTACGAGCAGTACTTC
TRBV6-6	-	TRBJ1-1	-	CAIKGEMNTEAFF	TGTGCCATCAAGGGAGAGATGAACACTGAAGCTTTCTTT
TRBV24-1	-	TRBJ1-1	TRBD1	CATRDSSNTEAFF	TGTGCCACCCGGGACAGCTCCAACACTGAAGCTTTCTTT
TRBV7-9	few	TRBJ1-1	-	CASSLAPPQGVTEAFF	TGTGCCAGCAGCTTAGCGCCCCCACAGGGAGTCACTGAAGCTTTCTTT
TRBV19	-	TRBJ2-7	TRBD2	CASSILAGESYEQYF	TGTGCCAGTAGTATTCTAGCGGGGGAATCCTACGAGCAGTACTTC
TRBV9	-	TRBJ1-4	-	CASSVGVRGGEKLFF	TGTGCCAGCAGCGTAGGCGTCAGGGGTGGTGAAAAACTGTTTTTT
TRBV28	-	TRBJ1-5	-	CASSSLDSGNQPQHF	TGTGCCAGCAGTTCCCTGGACAGCGGCAATCAGCCCCAGCATTTT
TRBV6-6	-	TRBJ1-1	-	CASIFTGGVTEAFF	TGTGCCAGCATTTTCACGGGGGGTGTAACTGAAGCTTTCTTT
TRBV19	few	TRBJ2-1	TRBD2	CASSKTSVVEQFF	TGTGCCAGTAGTAAGACTAGCGTCGTTGAGCAGTTCTTC
TRBV2	-	TRBJ2-2	-	CASRQGWGTGELFF	TGTGCCAGCAGGCAGGGGTGGGGCACCGGGGAGCTGTTTTTT
TRBV5-4	-	TRBJ1-4	-	CASSHSGDDEKLFF	TGTGCCAGCAGCCACTCAGGGGATGATGAAAAACTGTTTTTT
TRBV28	-	TRBJ1-1	TRBD1	CASSQGGFNTEAFF	TGTGCCAGCAGTCAGGGGGGCTTCAACACTGAAGCTTTCTTT
TRBV18	few	TRBJ2-3	TRBD2	CASSLAGDARGDTQYF	TGTGCCAGCTCCCTCGCGGGAGACGCCCGCGGAGATACGCAGTATTTT
TRBV2	once	TRBJ2-3	TRBD1	CASSKQGIDADTQYF	TGTGCCAGCAGTAAACAGGGGATTGACGCAGATACGCAGTATTTT
TRBV18	-	TRBJ1-2	-	CASSPRETPESGYTF	TGTGCCAGCTCACCACGGGAGACACCAGAGAGTGGCTACACCTTC
TRBV19	-	TRBJ1-5	TRBD1	CASSIPGTGGNQPQHF	TGTGCCAGTAGTATTCCCGGGACAGGAGGCAATCAGCCCCAGCATTTT
TRBV6-4	-	TRBJ1-5	-	CASSAEVGQPQHF	TGTGCCAGCAGTGCTGAGGTAGGACAGCCCCAGCATTTT
TRBV7-2	-	TRBJ2-1	-	CASSSQVGADNEQFF	TGTGCCAGCAGTTCCCAGGTGGGGGCTGACAATGAGCAGTTCTTC
TRBV4-3	-	TRBJ2-1	TRBD2	CASSQDLASGLGNEQFF	TGCGCCAGCAGCCAAGATCTGGCTAGCGGGCTGGGCAATGAGCAGTTCTTC
TRBV4-3	-	TRBJ1-1	-	CASSRLSLNTEAFF	TGCGCCAGCAGCCGTCTTAGTTTGAACACTGAAGCTTTCTTT
TRBV25-1	-	TRBJ1-1	-	CASSETSGRGNTEAFF	TGTGCCAGCAGTGAAACGAGTGGGAGGGGGAACACTGAAGCTTTCTTT
TRBV5-1	-	TRBJ2-5	-	CASSLVGVQETQYF	TGCGCCAGCAGCTTGGTTGGAGTCCAAGAGACCCAGTACTTC
TRBV3-1/TRBV3-2	-	TRBJ1-3	-	CASSLPPGSGNTIYF	TGTGCCAGCAGCCTTCCCCCGGGCTCTGGAAACACCATATATTTT
TRBV12-3/TRBV12-4	-	TRBJ1-3	-	CASSSGKGNTIYF	TGTGCCAGCAGTTCAGGGAAAGGAAACACCATATATTTT
TRBV5-4	-	TRBJ1-3	TRBD1	CASSLWGQRRTDTIYF	TGTGCCAGCAGCTTGTGGGGACAGAGAAGGACTGACACCATATATTTT
TRBV14	-	TRBJ1-2	-	CASSQDLRTAGYTF	TGTGCCAGCAGCCAAGATCTCCGGACAGCCGGCTACACCTTC
TRBV7-8	-	TRBJ2-7	TRBD2	CASSLGWLAGARGEQYF	TGTGCCAGCAGCTTAGGTTGGCTAGCGGGGGCTCGGGGGGAGCAGTACTTC
TRBV6-5	-	TRBJ2-1	TRBD1	CASKPDRGQWNEQFF	TGTGCCAGCAAGCCCGACAGGGGGCAGTGGAATGAGCAGTTCTTC
TRBV5-1	-	TRBJ1-4	-	CASSLTGVDEKLFF	TGCGCCAGCAGCTTGACCGGGGTGGATGAAAAACTGTTTTTT
TRBV30	-	TRBJ2-7	TRBD2	CAWSGGAGNYEQYF	TGTGCCTGGAGCGGGGGGGCAGGAAACTACGAGCAGTACTTC
TRBV6-1	few	TRBJ1-1	-	CASSEAAGARNTEAFF	TGTGCCAGCAGTGAAGCGGCAGGGGCCAGGAACACTGAAGCTTTCTTT
TRBV5-4	-	TRBJ1-1	-	CASSLEGGRTEAFF	TGTGCCAGCAGCTTGGAAGGGGGACGCACTGAAGCTTTCTTT
TRBV19	-	TRBJ1-2	-	CASSTHIPYGYTF	TGTGCCAGTAGTACTCACATCCCCTATGGCTACACCTTC
TRBV30	-	TRBJ2-3	-	CAWRQRGTDTQYF	TGTGCCTGGAGGCAACGGGGCACAGATACGCAGTATTTT
TRBV27	-	TRBJ2-7	TRBD1	CASNGQGIGEQYF	TGTGCCAGCAATGGACAGGGGATCGGCGAGCAGTACTTC
TRBV7-9	-	TRBJ1-1	TRBD1	CASSLSSYRGIGGNTEAFF	TGTGCCAGCAGCTTGAGTTCGTACAGGGGGATAGGTGGGAACACTGAAGCTTTCTTT
TRBV3-1/TRBV3-2	few	TRBJ1-2	TRBD1	CASSQNPGGDGYTF	TGTGCCAGCAGCCAAAACCCAGGGGGCGATGGCTACACCTTC
TRBV6-2/TRBV6-3	once	TRBJ1-2	-	CASSFGGGYGYTF	TGTGCCAGCAGTTTCGGGGGAGGCTATGGCTACACCTTC
TRBV27	-	TRBJ2-7	-	CASSEAYEQYF	TGTGCCAGCAGTGAGGCCTACGAGCAGTACTTC
TRBV29-1	-	TRBJ2-7	-	CSVVQRSEQYF	TGCAGCGTTGTCCAGCGGAGCGAGCAGTACTTC
TRBV3-1/TRBV3-2	-	TRBJ1-2	TRBD1	CASSHRGQPNYGYTF	TGTGCCAGCTCCCACAGGGGGCAACCTAACTATGGCTACACCTTC
TRBV5-1	-	TRBJ1-2	TRBD1	CASSFEGAGYTF	TGCGCCAGCAGCTTCGAGGGGGCTGGCTACACCTTC
TRBV6-5	-	TRBJ1-6	-	CASSYRGNSPLHF	TGTGCCAGCAGTTACAGGGGGAATTCACCCCTCCACTTT
TRBV5-6	-	TRBJ2-3	-	CASSPGVLITTDTQYF	TGTGCCAGCAGTCCCGGGGTTCTCATAACCACAGATACGCAGTATTTT
TRBV7-5	-	TRBJ2-1	-	CVRTSKERGTTSYNEQFF	TGTGTCAGAACATCGAAGGAGCGGGGGACGACCTCCTACAATGAGCAGTTCTTC
TRBV5-3	-	TRBJ2-7	TRBD1	CARSFTGQSYEQYF	TGTGCCAGAAGCTTCACGGGACAGAGCTACGAGCAGTACTTC
TRBV7-3	-	TRBJ2-1	TRBD2	CASSPGGSSYNEQFF	TGTGCCAGCAGCCCGGGGGGGAGCTCCTACAATGAGCAGTTCTTC